This T cell receptor (beta chain) is from a study of vaccination effects on CD4 cells after COVID-19. General study results and limits: Infection- and vaccine-induced clones contracted markedly late after vaccination.

In its sample, this clone was seen once. The antigen remains unidentified. Germline V CDR1 and CDR2: MDHEN, SYDVKM. This CDR3 has 15 residues. Trimming at V came to 1 base and at J to 1 base, leaving 2 bases not matched to a gene. Sequenced by immunoSEQ multiplex PCR; TCRdb stores in-frame clones only, minus some. The table includes roughly 50,000 clones, just under 80% detected once. Antigen-specific CD4+ T cell clonotypes were called by their expansion after viral peptide-pool culture in ViraFEST. Researchers isolated CD4+ T cells once about 11 days of culture had elapsed. Vaccinees lacked prior SARS-CoV-2 infection and tested negative for nucleocapsid antibodies.

This receptor was obtained from a human donor who received a COVID-19 vaccine. V usage is TRBV28 and J usage is TRBJ1-1, with 8 bases aligning to TRBD1. Specimen: CD4+ T cells from PBMCs cultured with HCoV-OC43 spike peptides, collected before COVID-19 vaccination. As for subset: HCoV-OC43 spike overlapping peptide pool stimulation. Written as DNA, the CDR3 is TGTGCCAGCAGTTTATATGGGACAGGGAACACTGAAGCTTTCTTT. Protein: CASSLYGTGNTEAFF.